Shown below are 18 T cell receptor beta chains from a single sample sequenced in a study of T-cell memory formation after mild COVID-19. MiXCR was run by TCRdb on the 5' RACE reads, yielding one entry per CDR3 protein. Of 150,000 to 200,000 distinct CDR3 sequences in the sample, roughly 31% were seen once. Sequenced: PBMCs or a T cell subset sorted from them (not recorded which). The receptors were gathered from an adult woman who had mild COVID-19 (a few samples of this study predate the infection). Cell type and time point are not known.

This clonotype has just a few counts. The gene calls are TRBV7-2 and TRBJ2-7; unclear D gene. The CDR3 runs to 14 residues. V was shortened by 5 bases and J by 0 bases, with 11 bases between the two germline ends. The V gene's germline CDR1 is SGHTA and CDR2 FQGNSA. CDR3 nucleotides: TGTGCCAGCAGCCCCTATCTGAGCTCCTACGAGCAGTACTTC. Amino acid sequence: CASSPYLSSYEQYF.

This clonotype was seen only a few times. This chain connects TRBV27 to TRBJ2-2; D tentatively fits TRBD1 or TRBD2 (6 bases each). The CDR3 sequence is 15 residues long. The germline CDR1 and CDR2 sequences are MNHEY and SMNVEV (reference sequence). The germline V and J ends were trimmed by 0 bases and 8 bases, with 13 bases remaining between them. The CDR3 loop is CASSLSKGGPGELFF. The CDR3 DNA reads as TGTGCCAGCAGTTTATCGAAGGGGGGACCTGGGGAGCTGTTTTTT.

This clonotype has a handful of counts. V is TRBV15 and J is TRBJ2-2; 8 bases match TRBD2. Germline trimming cut 2 bases from V and 1 base from J; bases unmatched to any gene: 6. The CDR3 spans 17 residues. Germline V lookup: CDR1 LNHNV, CDR2 YYDKDF (reference sequence). CDR3: CATSRRAGEVNTGELFF. CDR3 DNA: TGTGCCACCAGCAGAAGAGCGGGAGAGGTGAACACCGGGGAGCTGTTTTTT.

This clonotype has a handful of counts. The chain carries TRBV20-1 and TRBJ2-1, with 11 nucleotides matching TRBD2. V lost 5 bases to trimming and J lost 5 bases; unmatched junction nucleotides: 5. This CDR3 is 14 amino acids long. Germline V gene data show CDR1 as DFQATT and CDR2 as SNEGSKA (reference sequence). The CDR3 DNA reads as TGCAGTGCTCCGACTAGCGGGGACCACAATGAGCAGTTCTTC. Its translation is CSAPTSGDHNEQFF.

This rearrangement joins TRBV20-1 to TRBJ2-7; D perhaps matches TRBD1 (6 bases). Trimming removed 5 bases at V and 3 bases at J, with 14 bases between. The CDR3 contains 13 residues. The germline CDR1 and CDR2 sequences are DFQATT and SNEGSKA (reference sequence). This CDR3 is CSAPTGNHYEQYF. The DNA of the CDR3 is TGCAGTGCTCCCACAGGGAACCACTACGAGCAGTACTTC.

This chain links TRBV10-3 with TRBJ1-5; 11 bases fit TRBD1. The CDR3 spans 15 residues. Trimming at V came to 5 bases and at J to 2 bases, leaving 2 bases not matched to a gene. Per germline, CDR1 ENHRY and CDR2 SYGVKD. The CDR3 is CAISRTGGGNQPQHF. CDR3 nucleotide sequence: TGTGCCATCAGTAGGACAGGGGGCGGCAATCAGCCCCAGCATTTT.

The chain uses TRBV6-5 and TRBJ2-1; 11 bases map to TRBD2. Trimming took 5 bases from V and 9 from J; bases not matched to a gene: 6. The CDR3 is made up of 14 amino acids. Germline values: CDR1 MNHEY, CDR2 SVGAGI. The CDR3 nucleotides are TGTGCCAGCAGTCGCCCTGGACTAGCGGGTGAGCAGTTCTTC. Protein: CASSRPGLAGEQFF.

The chain couples TRBV19 to TRBJ1-1, with D uncertain. The length of the CDR3 is 14 residues. Germline CDR1 reads LNHDA; CDR2 reads SQIVND (reference sequence). With 4 bases removed from V and 8 bases from J, the gap between germline ends came to 17 bases. CDR3 residues: CASSTLLNSGEAFF. The DNA of the CDR3 is TGTGCCAGTAGTACCCTTTTGAACAGCGGGGAAGCTTTCTTT.

This clonotype occurred a few times. The chain combines TRBV16 with TRBJ2-5, with 8 bases matching TRBD1. The CDR3 length is 14 residues. Trimming at V came to 5 bases and at J to 2 bases, leaving 4 bases not matched to a gene. Germline V gives CDR1 KGHSY, CDR2 FQNENV. The CDR3 sequence is CASSGDRKQETQYF. Here the CDR3 DNA reads TGTGCCAGCAGCGGGGACAGGAAACAAGAGACCCAGTACTTC. Full variable domain (missing parts from reference TRBV16 and TRBJ2-5): GEEVAQTPKHLVRGEGQKAKLYCAPIKGHSYVFWYQQVLKNEFKFLISFQNENVFDETGMPKERFSAKCLPNSPCSLEIQATKLEDSAVYFCASSGDRKQETQYFGPGTRLLVL.

The sample holds a few counts of this clonotype. This sequence joins TRBV4-1 and TRBJ1-1; TRBD1 matches at 7 bases. V lost 4 bases and J lost 8; bases outside the gene matches: 16. This CDR3 has 16 residues. Germline CDR1 is MGHRA and CDR2 is YSYEKL. In nucleotides, the CDR3 is TGCGCCAGCAGCCCCCCGACAGGGCTACGGGTCTCGGAAGCTTTCTTT. This codes for CASSPPTGLRVSEAFF.

Ten or more counts support this clonotype. The V gene is TRBV7-9, the J gene TRBJ1-5; D is ambiguous. Trimming removed 0 bases at V and 7 bases at J, with 7 bases between. Germline CDR1 and CDR2: SEHNR and FQNEAQ (reference sequence). The CDR3 totals 13 residues. The CDR3 region has the DNA TGTGCCAGCAGCTTAGCGGCGGGACAGCCCCAGCATTTT. It encodes CASSLAAGQPQHF.

J is TRBJ1-1 and V is TRBV6-1; TRBD1 matches at 7 bases. Trimming took 7 bases from V and 1 from J; bases not matched to a gene: 9. Germline V gene sequence: CDR1 MNHNS, CDR2 SASEGT. CDR3 length: 15 amino acids. The CDR3 spells CASKSRQGSNTEAFF. In DNA, the CDR3 is TGTGCCAGCAAAAGCCGACAGGGTTCGAACACTGAAGCTTTCTTT.

This clonotype was seen only a few times. J is TRBJ2-5 and V is TRBV20-1; TRBD2 matches at 8 bases. Germline CDR1 DFQATT, CDR2 SNEGSKA (reference sequence). This CDR3 has 14 residues. The J segment lost 3 bases and the V segment lost 3 bases, leaving 6 bases of the junction unmatched. The CDR3, as DNA: TGCAGTGCTAGGGAACTAGCGGTTAAAGAGACCCAGTACTTC. Translated, it gives CSARELAVKETQYF.

This clonotype was seen only a few times. The rearrangement links TRBV20-1 to TRBJ2-1, with 9 bases matching TRBD2. Germline V gives CDR1 DFQATT, CDR2 SNEGSKA (reference sequence). Trimming removed 0 bases from V and 2 bases from J; junction bases left unmatched: 11. This CDR3 has 18 residues. CDR3 bases: TGCAGTGCTAGAGATCTATTTTGGCGGGAGGGCCCCTACAATGAGCAGTTCTTC. It codes for CSARDLFWREGPYNEQFF.

The gene calls are TRBV11-2 and TRBJ1-6; perhaps TRBD1 as D (5 bases). The CDR3 extends over 15 amino acids. The germline V gene has CDR1 SGHAT and CDR2 FQNNGV. V was cut by 1 base and J by 7 bases, with 11 bases left in between. Written as DNA, the CDR3 is TGTGCCAGCAGCTTAGTGGCAGGGACCAATTCACCCCTCCACTTT. Its protein product is CASSLVAGTNSPLHF.

This clonotype was picked up many times. This rearrangement joins TRBV11-2 to TRBJ1-1, with D perhaps TRBD1 (5 bases). The CDR3 has 16 residues. Trimming took off 5 bases at V and 3 bases at J, with 19 bases between the two ends. Germline V lookup: CDR1 SGHAT, CDR2 FQNNGV. CDR3 loop: CASSLGGAIVDTEAFF. CDR3 in DNA: TGTGCCAGCAGCCTCGGCGGGGCGATAGTGGACACTGAAGCTTTCTTT.

The chain combines TRBV6-5 with TRBJ2-1; D tentatively reads TRBD1 or TRBD2 (6 bases each). This CDR3 has 18 residues. Between the trimmed V and J ends, which lost 5 bases and 8 bases, there was a span of 28 bases. Germline V lookup: CDR1 MNHEY, CDR2 SVGAGI. CDR3: CASSPDRKGRGGVHEQFF. The CDR3 bases are TGTGCCAGCAGTCCCGACAGGAAAGGCCGAGGAGGGGTCCATGAGCAGTTCTTC.

The chain employs TRBV27 and TRBJ2-7; possibly TRBD1 for D (5 bases). The CDR3 contains 14 residues. Germline-derived CDR1 and CDR2 are MNHEY and SMNVEV (reference sequence). Deletions cut 3 bases from V and 5 bases from J, with 14 bases between. This CDR3 is CASSFLQAPHEQYF. The CDR3 nucleotides read TGTGCCAGCAGTTTTTTACAGGCCCCCCACGAGCAGTACTTC.